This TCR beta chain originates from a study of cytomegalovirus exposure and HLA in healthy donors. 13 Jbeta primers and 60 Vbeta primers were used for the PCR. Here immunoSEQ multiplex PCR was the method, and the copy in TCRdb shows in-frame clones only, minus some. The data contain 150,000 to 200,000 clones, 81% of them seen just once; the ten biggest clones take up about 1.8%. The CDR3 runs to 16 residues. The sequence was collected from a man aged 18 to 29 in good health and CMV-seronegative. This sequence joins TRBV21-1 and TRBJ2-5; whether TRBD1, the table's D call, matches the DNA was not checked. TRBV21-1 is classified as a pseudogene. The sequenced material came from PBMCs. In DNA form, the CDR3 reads TGTGCCAGCAGCAAATCGGACTCGACAGGCCAGGAGACCCAGTACTTC. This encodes CASSKSDSTGQETQYF.